The 18 T cell receptor beta chains in this list originate from one sample, sequenced in a study of neoadjuvant nivolumab and ipilimumab in lung cancer. Generated by immunoSEQ multiplex PCR, the TCRdb table keeps only in-frame clones and is missing some. The table has about 29,000 clones, 75% to 85% seen once. The material sequenced was tumor tissue, taken after neoadjuvant nivolumab, alone or with ipilimumab, at or shortly before surgery. These receptors originate from an adult with non-small cell lung cancer.

The J gene is TRBJ1-3, the V gene TRBV5-1, with D tentatively TRBD1 (5 bases). Looked up from germline, CDR1 is SGHRS and CDR2 is YFSETQ. V was cut by 3 bases and J by 4 bases, with 20 bases left in between. The CDR3 length is 17 residues. Here the CDR3 reads CASSSSPRVDGGNTIYF. The CDR3, as DNA: TGCGCCAGCAGCTCTTCCCCCAGGGTGGATGGAGGAAACACCATATATTTT.

V and J are TRBV28 and TRBJ1-5; a possible D gene is TRBD1 (5 bases). Germline CDR1 MDHEN, CDR2 SYDVKM. V was cut by 6 bases and J by 9 bases, with 21 bases left in between. The CDR3 is 15 amino acids. Written as DNA, the CDR3 is TGTGCCAGCAGCCATCGACCGACACATAGGGGGCCCCAGCATTTT. This codes for CASSHRPTHRGPQHF. The full variable domain, completed using reference TRBV28 and TRBJ1-5, is DVKVTQSSRYLVKRTGEKVFLECVQDMDHENMFWYRQDPGLGLRLIYFSYDVKMKEKGDIPEGYSVSREKKERFSLILESASTNQTSMYLCASSHRPTHRGPQHFGDGTRLSIL.

The chain combines TRBV5-1 with TRBJ1-4, with D uncertain. CDR3 size: 12 residues. Trimming took 6 bases from V and 5 from J, leaving 8 bases between them. CDR1 is SGHRS, CDR2 YFSETQ, per germline. The CDR3 loop is CASKDQNEKLFF. In nucleotides, the CDR3 is TGCGCCAGCAAGGATCAAAATGAAAAACTGTTTTTT. Full variable domain (remainder filled in from reference TRBV5-1 and TRBJ1-4): KAGVTQTPRYLIKTRGQQVTLSCSPISGHRSVSWYQQTPGQGLQFLFEYFSETQRNKGNFPGRFSGRQFSNSRSEMNVSTLELGDSALYLCASKDQNEKLFFGSGTQLSVL.

The J gene is TRBJ1-4, the V gene TRBV19, with D unresolved. In germline, CDR1 is LNHDA, CDR2 SQIVND (reference sequence). The V and J ends lost 3 bases and 3 bases respectively, with 5 bases between them. This CDR3 contains 13 residues. CDR3 coding DNA: TGTGCCAGTAGTATGAGATCTAATGAAAAACTGTTTTTT. Residues: CASSMRSNEKLFF.

This chain uses TRBV6-1 with TRBJ1-1, with TRBD1 matching 7 bases. The junction had 12 bases not matched to a gene; V was cut back by 6 bases and J by 5 bases. The germline gives CDR1 MNHNS, CDR2 SASEGT. This CDR3 comprises 15 residues. The CDR3 bases are TGTGCCAGCAGCGGTACAGGGGTGGGTGGTACTGAAGCTTTCTTT. Its protein product is CASSGTGVGGTEAFF.

In DNA, the CDR3 is TGTGCCAGCACCCCCGGGACAGGACAAGAGACCCAGTACTTC. This encodes CASTPGTGQETQYF. This sequence joins TRBV2 and TRBJ2-5; TRBD1 matches at 8 bases. The ends lost 7 bases at V and 2 bases at J; junction bases unmatched: 6. Germline CDR1 and CDR2: SNHLY and FYNNEI. The CDR3 sequence is 14 residues long.

The chain employs TRBV7-2 and TRBJ2-6; D might be TRBD1 (6 bases). V was pared by 5 bases and J by 0 bases, with 20 bases between. Per the germline V gene, CDR1 is SGHTA and CDR2 is FQGNSA. This CDR3 comprises 19 residues. CDR3 in DNA: TGTGCCAGCAGCCCTAAAGACAGGACCTCGTTCTCTGGGGCCAACGTCCTGACTTTC. It yields the protein CASSPKDRTSFSGANVLTF. The full variable domain, rest sourced from reference TRBV7-2 and TRBJ2-6, is GAGVSQSPSNKVTEKGKDVELRCDPISGHTALYWYRQSLGQGLEFLIYFQGNSAPDKSGLPSDRFSAERTGGSVSTLTIQRTQQEDSAVYLCASSPKDRTSFSGANVLTFGAGSRLTVL.

The chain joins TRBV5-1 to TRBJ2-7; the D is unclear. V lost 2 bases and J lost 2, with 2 bases in between. The CDR3 has 11 amino acids. Germline V CDR1 and CDR2: SGHRS, YFSETQ. The CDR3 here is CASSLAYEQYF. The CDR3 DNA sequence: TGCGCCAGCAGCTTAGCCTACGAGCAGTACTTC.

The chain couples TRBV5-6 to TRBJ2-2, with TRBD2 matching over 7 bases. The germline CDR1 and CDR2 sequences are SGHDT and YYEEEE. Germline trimming cut 0 bases from V and 4 bases from J; bases unmatched to any gene: 6. The CDR3 runs to 16 residues. CDR3 loop: CASSLGLAEITGELFF. The CDR3 DNA follows: TGTGCCAGCAGCTTGGGGCTAGCGGAGATCACCGGGGAGCTGTTTTTT.

The chain combines TRBV4-3 with TRBJ1-2, with a tentative D call TRBD1 (6 bases). Germline CDR1 LGHNA, CDR2 YSLEER. The CDR3 is made up of 15 amino acids. Trimming removed 0 bases at V and 2 bases at J, with 10 bases between. The CDR3 nucleotides are TGCGCCAGCAGCCAAGATAAGGACAGCAACTATGGCTACACCTTC. It encodes CASSQDKDSNYGYTF.

This chain uses TRBV29-1 with TRBJ2-2; TRBD1 aligns across 10 bases. Germline trimming cut 4 bases from V and 3 bases from J; bases unmatched to any gene: 11. The CDR3 runs 17 residues. Germline V gene data show CDR1 as SQVTM and CDR2 as ANQGSEA. The CDR3 DNA sequence: TGCAGCGTTGTTTATTATGGACAGGGGGTACACACCGGGGAGCTGTTTTTT. This translates into CSVVYYGQGVHTGELFF.

The V and J genes are TRBV7-6 and TRBJ1-3; D is possibly TRBD1 (6 bases). Trimming pared 0 bases from V and 4 bases from J, leaving 10 bases between. The CDR3 sequence is 15 residues long. CDR1 is SGHVS, CDR2 FNYEAQ, per germline. The CDR3 is CASSLAAGVGNTIYF. DNA of the CDR3: TGTGCCAGCAGCTTAGCGGCAGGGGTCGGAAACACCATATATTTT.

Worth noting for this clone: The same CDR3 is also encoded by other DNA sequences in this sample. The genes are TRBV9 and TRBJ2-2, with D tentatively TRBD1 or TRBD2 (5 bases each). Trimming removed 0 bases from V and 7 bases from J, with 7 bases in between. Germline V gene lookup returns CDR1 SGDLS and CDR2 YYNGEE. CDR3 length equals 13 residues. The CDR3 is CASSVAGGGELFF. For the CDR3, the DNA is TGTGCCAGCAGCGTAGCTGGGGGCGGGGAGCTGTTTTTT. The whole variable domain, remainder taken from reference TRBV9 and TRBJ2-2, is DSGVTQTPKHLITATGQRVTLRCSPRSGDLSVYWYQQSLDQGLQFLIQYYNGEERAKGNILERFSAQQFPDLHSELNLSSLELGDSALYFCASSVAGGGELFFGEGSRLTVL.

The V and J genes are TRBV9 and TRBJ2-1; TRBD1 or TRBD2 may be the D gene (5 bases each). In germline, CDR1 is SGDLS, CDR2 YYNGEE. The CDR3 has 14 residues. V was trimmed by 0 bases and J by 4 bases, leaving 8 bases between them. Written as DNA, the CDR3 is TGTGCCAGCAGCGTAGTCAGGGAGTACAATGAGCAGTTCTTC. Protein: CASSVVREYNEQFF.

This chain links TRBV5-1 with TRBJ2-5; 13 positions agree with TRBD2. Germline assignment: CDR1 SGHRS and CDR2 YFSETQ. CDR3 length: 16 amino acids. V shed 0 bases, J shed 3 bases, and the junction held 2 bases outside the gene matches. The CDR3 DNA follows: TGCGCCAGCAGCTTGGGTGGACTAGCGGGGGAAGAGACCCAGTACTTC. Protein product: CASSLGGLAGEETQYF.

This chain uses TRBV29-1 with TRBJ1-2; D gene unclear. Trimming took 1 base from V and 5 from J, leaving 8 bases between them. Germline V lookup: CDR1 SQVTM, CDR2 ANQGSEA. The CDR3 has 12 amino acids. The CDR3 nucleotides are TGCAGCGTTGAAGCGCCTAGGTATGGCTACACCTTC. The encoded protein is CSVEAPRYGYTF.

J is TRBJ1-2 and V is TRBV19; possible D gene TRBD1, 6 bases. V shed 3 bases and J shed 3 bases, with 8 bases lying between them. Germline loops: CDR1 LNHDA, CDR2 SQIVND (reference sequence). The CDR3 covers 13 residues. CDR3 amino acids: CASSMDRYYGYTF. The CDR3 DNA follows: TGTGCCAGTAGTATGGACAGATACTATGGCTACACCTTC. Full variable domain (outside the CDR3, taken from reference TRBV19 and TRBJ1-2): DGGITQSPKYLFRKEGQNVTLSCEQNLNHDAMYWYRQDPGQGLRLIYYSQIVNDFQKGDIAEGYSVSREKKESFPLTVTSAQKNPTAFYLCASSMDRYYGYTFGSGTRLTVV.

Comment on this clone: A junction boundary mismatches the germline segment, possibly from a read error. The chain employs TRBV2 and TRBJ1-1, with D possibly being TRBD1 (6 bases). Germline V CDR1 and CDR2: SNHLY, FYNNEI. CDR3 size: 14 residues. CDR3 sequence (DNA): TGTGCCAGCAGACTACAGGGTGCTGACACTGAAGCTTCCTTT. Translated, it gives CASRLQGADTEASF.